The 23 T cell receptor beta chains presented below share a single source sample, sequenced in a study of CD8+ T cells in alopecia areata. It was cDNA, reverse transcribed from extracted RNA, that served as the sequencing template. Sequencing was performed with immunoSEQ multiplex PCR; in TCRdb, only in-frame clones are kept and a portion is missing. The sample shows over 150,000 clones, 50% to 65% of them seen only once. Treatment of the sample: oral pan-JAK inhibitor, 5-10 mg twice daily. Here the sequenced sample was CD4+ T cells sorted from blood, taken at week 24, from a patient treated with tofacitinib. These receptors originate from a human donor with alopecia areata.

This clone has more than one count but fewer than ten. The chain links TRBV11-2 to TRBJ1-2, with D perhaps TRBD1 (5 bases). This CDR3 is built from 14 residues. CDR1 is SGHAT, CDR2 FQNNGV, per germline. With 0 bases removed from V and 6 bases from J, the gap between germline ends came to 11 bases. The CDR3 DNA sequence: TGTGCCAGCAGCTTAGATGCAGGGAGGGATGGCTACACCTTC. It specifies CASSLDAGRDGYTF.

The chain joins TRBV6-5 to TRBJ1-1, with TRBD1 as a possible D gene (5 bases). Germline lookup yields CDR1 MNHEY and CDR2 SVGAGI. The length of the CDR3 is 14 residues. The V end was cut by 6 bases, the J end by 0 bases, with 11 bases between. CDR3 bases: TGTGCCAGCAGCGCCACGGGGGTGAACACTGAAGCTTTCTTT. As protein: CASSATGVNTEAFF.

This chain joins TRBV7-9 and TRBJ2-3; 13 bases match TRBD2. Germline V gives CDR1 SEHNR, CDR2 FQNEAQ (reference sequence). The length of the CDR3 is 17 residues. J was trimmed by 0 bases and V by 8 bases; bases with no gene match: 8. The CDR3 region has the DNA TGTGCCAGCCGAGGACTAGCGGGGGCGGAAAGCACAGATACGCAGTATTTT. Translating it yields CASRGLAGAESTDTQYF.

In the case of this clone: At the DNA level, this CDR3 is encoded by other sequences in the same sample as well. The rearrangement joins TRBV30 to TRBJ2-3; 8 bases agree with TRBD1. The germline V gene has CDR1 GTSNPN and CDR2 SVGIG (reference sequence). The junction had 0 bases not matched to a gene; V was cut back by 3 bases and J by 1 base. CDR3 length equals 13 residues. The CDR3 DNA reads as TGTGCCTGGAGGACAGGGGGCACAGATACGCAGTATTTT. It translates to CAWRTGGTDTQYF.

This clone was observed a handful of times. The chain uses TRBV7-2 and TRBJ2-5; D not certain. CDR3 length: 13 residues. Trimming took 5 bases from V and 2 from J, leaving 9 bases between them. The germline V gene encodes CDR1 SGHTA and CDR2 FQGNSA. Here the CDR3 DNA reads TGTGCCAGCAGCGTGGACGGGCAAGAGACCCAGTACTTC. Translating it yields CASSVDGQETQYF.

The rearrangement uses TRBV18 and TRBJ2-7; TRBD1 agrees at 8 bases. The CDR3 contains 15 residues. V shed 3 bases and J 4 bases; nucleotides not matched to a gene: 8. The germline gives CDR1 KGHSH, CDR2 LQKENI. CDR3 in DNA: TGTGCCAGCTCACCTGAGGCAGGGGGCGGATACGAGCAGTACTTC. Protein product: CASSPEAGGGYEQYF.

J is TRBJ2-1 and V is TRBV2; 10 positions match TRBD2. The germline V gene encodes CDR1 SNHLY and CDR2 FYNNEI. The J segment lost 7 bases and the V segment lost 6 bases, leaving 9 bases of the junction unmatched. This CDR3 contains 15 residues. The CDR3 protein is CASRPAGGQWNEQFF. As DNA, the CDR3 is TGTGCCAGCAGGCCAGCGGGGGGGCAGTGGAATGAGCAGTTCTTC.

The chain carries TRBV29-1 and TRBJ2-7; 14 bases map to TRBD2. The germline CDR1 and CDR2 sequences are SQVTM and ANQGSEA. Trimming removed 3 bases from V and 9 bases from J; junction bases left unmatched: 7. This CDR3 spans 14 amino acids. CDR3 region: CSVEGLAGVVGQYF. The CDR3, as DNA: TGCAGCGTTGAGGGACTAGCGGGGGTGGTTGGGCAGTACTTC.

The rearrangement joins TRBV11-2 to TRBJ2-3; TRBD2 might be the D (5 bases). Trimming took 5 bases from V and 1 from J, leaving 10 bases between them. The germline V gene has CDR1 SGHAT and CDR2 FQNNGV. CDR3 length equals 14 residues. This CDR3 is CASSTQLGTDTQYF. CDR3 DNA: TGTGCCAGCAGCACCCAACTAGGCACAGATACGCAGTATTTT.

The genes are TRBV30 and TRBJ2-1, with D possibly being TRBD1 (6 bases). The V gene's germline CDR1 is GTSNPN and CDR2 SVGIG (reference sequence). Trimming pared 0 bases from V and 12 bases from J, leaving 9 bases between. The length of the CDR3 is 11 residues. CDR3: CAWSVTTGQFF. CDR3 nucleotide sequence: TGTGCCTGGAGTGTAACGACAGGGCAGTTCTTC.

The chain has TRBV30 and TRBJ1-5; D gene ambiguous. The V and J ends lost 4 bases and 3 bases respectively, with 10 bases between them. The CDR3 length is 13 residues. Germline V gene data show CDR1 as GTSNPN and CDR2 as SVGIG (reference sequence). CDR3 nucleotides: TGTGCCTGGAATCAGAAAAACAATCAGCCCCAGCATTTT. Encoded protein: CAWNQKNNQPQHF.

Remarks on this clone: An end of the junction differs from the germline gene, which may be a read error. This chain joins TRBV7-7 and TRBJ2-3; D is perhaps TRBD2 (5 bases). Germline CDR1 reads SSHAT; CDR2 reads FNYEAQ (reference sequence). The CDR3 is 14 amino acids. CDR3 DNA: TGTGCTAGCAGCTTAGCGTACGACACCGGTACGCAGTATTTT. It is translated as CASSLAYDTGTQYF.

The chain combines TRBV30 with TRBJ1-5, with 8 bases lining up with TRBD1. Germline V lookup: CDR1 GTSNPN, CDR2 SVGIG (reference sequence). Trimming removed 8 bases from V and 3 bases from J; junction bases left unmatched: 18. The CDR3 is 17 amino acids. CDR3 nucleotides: TGTGCCAGAGTGAGGACAGGGCGAACTGTTAACAATCAGCCCCAGCATTTT. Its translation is CARVRTGRTVNNQPQHF.

In DNA form, the CDR3 reads TGTGCCAGCAGCTTCTCCCCCAATGGAGAGACCCAGTACTTC. Its protein product is CASSFSPNGETQYF. This rearrangement joins TRBV11-1 to TRBJ2-5; D remains unclear. The CDR3 is 14 residues long. Per germline, CDR1 SGHAT and CDR2 FQDESV (reference sequence). With 3 bases removed from V and 4 bases from J, the gap between germline ends came to 12 bases.

The CDR3 reads CASTTVTAGANVLTF. The CDR3 nucleotides are TGTGCCAGCACTACAGTAACGGCTGGGGCCAACGTCCTGACTTTC. The chain is built from TRBV6-1 and TRBJ2-6; D unclear. V lost 7 bases and J 2 bases, leaving 12 bases between the germline ends. From germline, CDR1 is MNHNS and CDR2 SASEGT. CDR3 length: 15 amino acids.

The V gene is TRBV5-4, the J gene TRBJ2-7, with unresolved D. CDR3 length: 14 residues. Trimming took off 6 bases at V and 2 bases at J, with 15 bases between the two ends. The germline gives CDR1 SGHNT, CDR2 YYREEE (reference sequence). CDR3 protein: CASTRGSDPYEQYF. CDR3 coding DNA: TGTGCCAGCACAAGAGGTAGTGACCCCTACGAGCAGTACTTC.

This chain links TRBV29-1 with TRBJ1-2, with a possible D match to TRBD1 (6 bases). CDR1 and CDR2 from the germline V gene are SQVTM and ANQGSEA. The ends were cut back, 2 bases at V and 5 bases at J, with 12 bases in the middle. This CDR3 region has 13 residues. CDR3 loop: CSVEFGTSYGYTF. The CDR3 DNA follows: TGCAGCGTTGAATTCGGGACATCATATGGCTACACCTTC.

CDR3 in DNA: TGTGCCAGCAGCTTTCGTGGCAGAGCGAACAATGAGCAGTTCTTC. It specifies CASSFRGRANNEQFF. The rearrangement joins TRBV7-6 to TRBJ2-1; D is unclear. V was shortened by 3 bases and J by 5 bases, with 14 bases between the two germline ends. The CDR3 runs to 15 residues. The V gene's germline CDR1 is SGHVS and CDR2 FNYEAQ.

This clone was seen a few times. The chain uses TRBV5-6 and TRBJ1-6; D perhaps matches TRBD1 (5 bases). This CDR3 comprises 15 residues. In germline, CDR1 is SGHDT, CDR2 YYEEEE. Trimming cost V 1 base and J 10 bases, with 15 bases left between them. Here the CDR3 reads CASSLSGWGSSPLHF. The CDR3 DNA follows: TGTGCCAGCAGCTTGTCCGGATGGGGCTCCTCACCCCTCCACTTT.

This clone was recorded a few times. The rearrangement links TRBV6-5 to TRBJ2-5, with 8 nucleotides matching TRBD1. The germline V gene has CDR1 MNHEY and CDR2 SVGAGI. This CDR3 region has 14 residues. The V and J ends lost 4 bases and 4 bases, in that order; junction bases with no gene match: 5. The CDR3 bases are TGTGCCAGCAGTTGGACAGGGAAGGGAGAGACCCAGTACTTC. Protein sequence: CASSWTGKGETQYF.

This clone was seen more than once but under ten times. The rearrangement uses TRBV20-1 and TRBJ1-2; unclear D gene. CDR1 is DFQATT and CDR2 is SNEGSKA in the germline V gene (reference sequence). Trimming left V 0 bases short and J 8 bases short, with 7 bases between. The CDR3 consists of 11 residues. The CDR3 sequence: CSARDDWGYTF. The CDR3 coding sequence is TGCAGTGCTAGAGACGACTGGGGCTACACCTTC.

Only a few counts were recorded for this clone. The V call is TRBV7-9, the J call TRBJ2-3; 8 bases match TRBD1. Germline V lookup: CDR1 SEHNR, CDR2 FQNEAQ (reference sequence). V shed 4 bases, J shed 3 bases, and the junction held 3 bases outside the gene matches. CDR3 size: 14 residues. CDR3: CASSSRQGTDTQYF. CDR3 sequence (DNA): TGTGCCAGCAGCTCCAGACAGGGGACAGATACGCAGTATTTT.

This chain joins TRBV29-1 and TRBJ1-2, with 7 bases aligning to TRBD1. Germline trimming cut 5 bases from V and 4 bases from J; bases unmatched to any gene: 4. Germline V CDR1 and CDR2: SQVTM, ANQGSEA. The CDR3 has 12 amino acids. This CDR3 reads CSVSRDSYGYTF. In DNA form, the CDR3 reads TGCAGCGTTTCTCGGGACAGCTATGGCTACACCTTC.